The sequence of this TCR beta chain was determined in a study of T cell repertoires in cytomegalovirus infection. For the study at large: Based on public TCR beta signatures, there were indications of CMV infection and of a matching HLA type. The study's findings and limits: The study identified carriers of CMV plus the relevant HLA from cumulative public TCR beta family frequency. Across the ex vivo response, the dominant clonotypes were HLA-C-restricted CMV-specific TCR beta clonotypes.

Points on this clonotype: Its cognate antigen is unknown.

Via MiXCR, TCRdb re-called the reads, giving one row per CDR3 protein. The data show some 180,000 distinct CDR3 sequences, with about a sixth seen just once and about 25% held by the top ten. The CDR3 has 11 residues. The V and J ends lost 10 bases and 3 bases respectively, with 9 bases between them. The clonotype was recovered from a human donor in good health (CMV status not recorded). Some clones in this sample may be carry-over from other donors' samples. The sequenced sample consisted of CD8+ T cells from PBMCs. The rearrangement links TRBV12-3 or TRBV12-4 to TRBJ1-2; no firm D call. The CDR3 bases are TGTGCCACCAGGCAGGACTATGGCTACACCTTC. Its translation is CATRQDYGYTF.